What follows is one T cell receptor (beta chain) and its context. This sample was included in a study of control samples from healthy donors and cancer patients. Profiling relied on immunoSEQ multiplex PCR, and the TCRdb table lists in-frame clones only, not all of them. Here the sample spans about 100,000 clones, just under 85% being singletons. This CDR3 has 16 amino acids. Germline lookup yields CDR1 SGHDT and CDR2 YYEEEE. Trimming cost V 1 base and J 5 bases, with 19 bases left between them. The chain recombines TRBV5-6 with TRBJ2-7; D remains unclear. The TCR comes from a man aged 18 to 29 in good health. Specimen: blood. The CDR3 region is CASSLLSAPLTNEQYF. The DNA of the CDR3 is TGTGCCAGCAGCTTGCTTTCGGCCCCCCTAACCAACGAGCAGTACTTC.